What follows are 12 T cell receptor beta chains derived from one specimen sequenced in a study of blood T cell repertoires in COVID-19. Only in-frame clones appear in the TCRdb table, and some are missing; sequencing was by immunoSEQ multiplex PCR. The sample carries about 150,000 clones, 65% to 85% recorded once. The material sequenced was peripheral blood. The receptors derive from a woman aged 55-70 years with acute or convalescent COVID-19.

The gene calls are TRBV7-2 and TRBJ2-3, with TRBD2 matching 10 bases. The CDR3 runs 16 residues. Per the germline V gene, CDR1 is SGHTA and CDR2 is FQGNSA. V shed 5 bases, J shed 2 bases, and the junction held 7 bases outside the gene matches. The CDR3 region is CASSPRLAGSTDTQYF. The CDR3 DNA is TGTGCCAGCAGCCCCCGACTAGCGGGCTCCACAGATACGCAGTATTTT.

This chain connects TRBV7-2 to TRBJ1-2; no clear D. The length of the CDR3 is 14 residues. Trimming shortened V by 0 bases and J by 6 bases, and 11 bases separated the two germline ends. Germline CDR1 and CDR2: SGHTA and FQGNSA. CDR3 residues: CASSLASGIHGYTF. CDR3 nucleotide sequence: TGTGCCAGCAGCTTAGCGTCGGGGATTCATGGCTACACCTTC.

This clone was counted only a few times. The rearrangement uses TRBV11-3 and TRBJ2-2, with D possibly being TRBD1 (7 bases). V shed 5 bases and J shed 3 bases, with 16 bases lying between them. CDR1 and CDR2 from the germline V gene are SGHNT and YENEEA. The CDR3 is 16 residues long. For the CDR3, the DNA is TGTGCCAGCAGCCCGAGCCAGGGGGGTCACACCGGGGAGCTGTTTTTT. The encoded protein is CASSPSQGGHTGELFF.

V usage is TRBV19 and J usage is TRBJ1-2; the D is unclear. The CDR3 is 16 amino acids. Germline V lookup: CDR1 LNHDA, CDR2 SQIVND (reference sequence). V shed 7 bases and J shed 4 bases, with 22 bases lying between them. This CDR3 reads CASTTGRRAEAYGYTF. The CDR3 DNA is TGTGCCAGTACCACGGGAAGGAGGGCGGAGGCCTATGGCTACACCTTC.

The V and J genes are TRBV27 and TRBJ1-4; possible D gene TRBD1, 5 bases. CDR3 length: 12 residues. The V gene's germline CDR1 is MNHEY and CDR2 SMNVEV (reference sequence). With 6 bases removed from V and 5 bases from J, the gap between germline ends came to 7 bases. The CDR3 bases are TGTGCCAGCAGCCCAGGGAATGAAAAACTGTTTTTT. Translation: CASSPGNEKLFF.

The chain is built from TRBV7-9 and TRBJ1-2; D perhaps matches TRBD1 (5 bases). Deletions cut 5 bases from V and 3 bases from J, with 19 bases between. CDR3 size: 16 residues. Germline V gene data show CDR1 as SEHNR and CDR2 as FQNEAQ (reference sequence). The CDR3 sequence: CASSPGTTLEDYGYTF. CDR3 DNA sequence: TGTGCCAGCAGCCCCGGGACTACCTTGGAAGACTATGGCTACACCTTC.

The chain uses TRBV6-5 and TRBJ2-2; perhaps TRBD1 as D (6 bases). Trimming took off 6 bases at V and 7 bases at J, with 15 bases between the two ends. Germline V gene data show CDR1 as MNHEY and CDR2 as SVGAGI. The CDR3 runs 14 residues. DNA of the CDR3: TGTGCCAGCAGCCGACAGGAAAGGATCGGGGAGCTGTTTTTT. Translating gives CASSRQERIGELFF.

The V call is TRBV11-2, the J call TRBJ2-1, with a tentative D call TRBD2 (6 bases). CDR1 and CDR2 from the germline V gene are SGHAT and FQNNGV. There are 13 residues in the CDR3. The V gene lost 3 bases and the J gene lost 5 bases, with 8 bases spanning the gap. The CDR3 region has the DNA TGTGCCAGCAGCTTGGGACTTAACAATGAGCAGTTCTTC. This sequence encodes CASSLGLNNEQFF.

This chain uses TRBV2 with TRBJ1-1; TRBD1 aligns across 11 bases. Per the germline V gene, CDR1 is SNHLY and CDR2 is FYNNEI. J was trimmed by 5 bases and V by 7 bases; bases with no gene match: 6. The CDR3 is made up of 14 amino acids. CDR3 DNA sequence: TGTGCCAGCAAGTTCGGGACAGGGGGAACTGAAGCTTTCTTT. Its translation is CASKFGTGGTEAFF.

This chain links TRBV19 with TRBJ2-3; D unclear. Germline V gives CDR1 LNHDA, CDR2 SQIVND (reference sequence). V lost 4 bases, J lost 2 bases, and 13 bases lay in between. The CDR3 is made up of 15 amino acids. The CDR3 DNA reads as TGTGCCAGTAGTACCCGTCCGGCGGCCACAGATACGCAGTATTTT. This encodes CASSTRPAATDTQYF.

The CDR3 nucleotides read TGTGCCACCAGCAGAGGGGGGGGCAATCAGCCCCAGCATTTT. This encodes CATSRGGGNQPQHF. The chain combines TRBV15 with TRBJ1-5; possibly TRBD1 for D (5 bases). This CDR3 has 14 residues. The germline V gene encodes CDR1 LNHNV and CDR2 YYDKDF (reference sequence). Trimming left V 1 base short and J 2 bases short, with 6 bases between.

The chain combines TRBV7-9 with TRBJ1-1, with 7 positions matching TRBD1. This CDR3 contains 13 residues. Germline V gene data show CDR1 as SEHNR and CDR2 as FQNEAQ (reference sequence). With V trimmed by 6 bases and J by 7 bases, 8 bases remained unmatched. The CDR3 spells CASRRGTDVEAFF. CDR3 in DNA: TGTGCCAGCAGACGAGGGACAGACGTTGAAGCTTTCTTT.